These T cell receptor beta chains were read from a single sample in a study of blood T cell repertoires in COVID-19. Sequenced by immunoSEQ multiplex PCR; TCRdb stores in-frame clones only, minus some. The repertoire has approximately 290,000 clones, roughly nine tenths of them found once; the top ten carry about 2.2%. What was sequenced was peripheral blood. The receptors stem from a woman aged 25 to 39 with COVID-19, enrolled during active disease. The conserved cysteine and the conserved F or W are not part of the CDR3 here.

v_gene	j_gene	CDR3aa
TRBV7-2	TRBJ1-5	ASSLDGTGDQPQH
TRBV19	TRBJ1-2	ASSIAGGANYGYT
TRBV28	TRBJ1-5	ASSHYRQGVLRQPQH
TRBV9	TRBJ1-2	ASSTLQDGYT
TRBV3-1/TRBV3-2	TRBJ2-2	ASSRTSGRAGELF
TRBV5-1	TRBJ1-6	ASSLDLQGPGSPLH
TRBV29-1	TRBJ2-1	SVGRTGEYNEQF
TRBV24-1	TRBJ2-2	ATSGSSGSVPGELF
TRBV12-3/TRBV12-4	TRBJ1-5	ASSLPGQPQH
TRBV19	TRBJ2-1	ASSTGTGEQF